This TCR beta chain originates from a study of T-cell memory formation after mild COVID-19. Study-wide results and limits: Among clones peaking at day 37 in the second wave, SARS-CoV-2 specificity remained unconfirmed. Shrinking CD4+ clones were chiefly CM and EM; CD8+ ones were chiefly EMRA.

The authors produced TCR alpha and TCR beta cDNA libraries with sample barcodes and UMIs by 5'RACE using constant-segment primers. TCRdb itself ran the 5' RACE reads through MiXCR, one entry per CDR3 protein. The top ten clones hold approximately 1.5% of a sample with 30,000 to 35,000 distinct CDR3 sequences, around 21% of them seen once. With respect to this clonotype: Its antigen is unidentified.

The V gene end was trimmed by 1 base and the J gene end by 1 base; junction bases not matched to a gene: 13. CDR3 length equals 19 residues. The V gene's germline CDR1 is LGHNA and CDR2 YSLEER. The V gene is TRBV4-3, the J gene TRBJ2-5, with TRBD2 matching 9 bases. The specimen was PBMCs or a T cell subset sorted from them (not recorded which). The clonotype comes from an adult who had mild COVID-19 (a few samples of this study predate the infection). Cell type and time point are not known. The CDR3 region is CASSQAVNLGTSSQETQYF. The CDR3 coding sequence is TGCGCCAGCAGCCAAGCCGTAAATCTCGGGACTAGCAGCCAAGAGACCCAGTACTTC.